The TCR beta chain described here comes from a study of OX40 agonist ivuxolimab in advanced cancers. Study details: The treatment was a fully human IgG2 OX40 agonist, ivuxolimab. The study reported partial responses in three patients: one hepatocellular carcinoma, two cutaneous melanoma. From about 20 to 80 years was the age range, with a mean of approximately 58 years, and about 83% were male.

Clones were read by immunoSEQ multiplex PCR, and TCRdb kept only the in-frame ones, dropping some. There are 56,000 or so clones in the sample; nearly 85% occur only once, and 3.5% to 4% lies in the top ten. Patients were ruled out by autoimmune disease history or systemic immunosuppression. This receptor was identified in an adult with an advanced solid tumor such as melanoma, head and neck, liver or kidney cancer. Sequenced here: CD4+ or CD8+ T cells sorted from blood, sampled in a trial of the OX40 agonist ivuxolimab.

CDR3 nucleotides: TGCGCCAGCAGCTCCGGCAATCTCCGACAAGAGACCCAGTACTTC. As protein: CASSSGNLRQETQYF. This rearrangement joins TRBV5-1 to TRBJ2-5; D remains unclear. Germline V gene data show CDR1 as SGHRS and CDR2 as YFSETQ. Trimming pared 3 bases from V and 2 bases from J, leaving 14 bases between. CDR3 length: 15 residues. The entire variable domain, with the rest obtained from reference TRBV5-1 and TRBJ2-5, is as follows: KAGVTQTPRYLIKTRGQQVTLSCSPISGHRSVSWYQQTPGQGLQFLFEYFSETQRNKGNFPGRFSGRQFSNSRSEMNVSTLELGDSALYLCASSSGNLRQETQYFGPGTRLLVL.